This TCR beta chain derives from a study of PD-1 blockade in classical Hodgkin lymphoma. Patients all relapsed after autologous stem cell transplantation, and there was variation in brentuximab vedotin exposure. Germline loops: CDR1 MNHEY, CDR2 SVGAGI. The CDR3 sequence is 15 residues long. Trimming at V came to 2 bases and at J to 5 bases, leaving 1 base not matched to a gene. The sample holds one count of this clone. Antigen: not known. The protocol was immunoSEQ multiplex PCR, while the TCRdb copy is restricted to in-frame clones and leaves out a portion. This sample carries roughly 150,000 clones, approximately 81% of them seen once, and the ten largest clones take approximately 9.6%. Study-wide points: Patients with a complete response exhibited baseline diversity comparable to newly diagnosed patients. Reports indicated that newly diagnosed patients had lower baseline TCR diversity than healthy donors did.

The rearrangement links TRBV6-5 to TRBJ2-3; TRBD2 agrees at 13 bases. The sample was peripheral blood mononuclear cells (PBMCs), taken before the second cycle of nivolumab. The receptor's source is a human donor with classical Hodgkin lymphoma. Here the CDR3 DNA reads TGTGCCAGCAGTTACAGACTAGCGGGGGGAGATACGCAGTATTTT. Translating gives CASSYRLAGGDTQYF.